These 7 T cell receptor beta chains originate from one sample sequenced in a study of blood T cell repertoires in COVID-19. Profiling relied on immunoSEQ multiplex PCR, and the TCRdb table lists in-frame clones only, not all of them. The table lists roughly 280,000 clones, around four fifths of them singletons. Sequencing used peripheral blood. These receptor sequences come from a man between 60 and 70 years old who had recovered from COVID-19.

The CDR3 bases are TGTGCCAGCAGACTAACTAGCGGGGGGGCCTACGAGCAGTACTTC. The encoded protein is CASRLTSGGAYEQYF. V gene TRBV6-5 combines with J gene TRBJ2-7; TRBD2 matches at 13 bases. The CDR3 contains 15 residues. V was clipped by 6 bases and J by 2 bases; unmatched bases: 4. CDR1 and CDR2 from the germline V gene are MNHEY and SVGAGI.

CDR3 sequence reads: CASTRTGAGANVLTF. CDR3 bases: TGTGCCAGCACCAGAACAGGGGCGGGGGCCAACGTCCTGACTTTC. The rearrangement joins TRBV28 to TRBJ2-6, with 7 positions matching TRBD1. V lost 7 bases and J lost 4; bases outside the gene matches: 7. The germline CDR1 and CDR2 sequences are MDHEN and SYDVKM. The CDR3 extends over 15 amino acids.

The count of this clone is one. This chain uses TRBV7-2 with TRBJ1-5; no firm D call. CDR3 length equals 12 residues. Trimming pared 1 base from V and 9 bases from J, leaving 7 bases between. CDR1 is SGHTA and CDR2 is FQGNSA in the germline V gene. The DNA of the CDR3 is TGTGCCAGCAGCTTAGGGTCAGGGCCCCAGCATTTT. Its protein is CASSLGSGPQHF.

CDR3 in amino acids: CASRGGRGNYGYTF. CDR3 nucleotide sequence: TGCGCCAGCAGGGGAGGGAGAGGTAACTATGGCTACACCTTC. This chain links TRBV5-1 with TRBJ1-2, with D unclear. Trimming left V 5 bases short and J 1 base short, with 12 bases between. The germline V gene encodes CDR1 SGHRS and CDR2 YFSETQ. The CDR3 spans 14 residues.

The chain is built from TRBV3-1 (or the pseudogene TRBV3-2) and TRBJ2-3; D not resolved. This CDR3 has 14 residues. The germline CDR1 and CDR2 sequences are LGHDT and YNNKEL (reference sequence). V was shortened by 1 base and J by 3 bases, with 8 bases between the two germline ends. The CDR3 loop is CASSQAVVTDTQYF. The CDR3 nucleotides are TGTGCCAGCAGCCAAGCGGTAGTGACAGATACGCAGTATTTT.

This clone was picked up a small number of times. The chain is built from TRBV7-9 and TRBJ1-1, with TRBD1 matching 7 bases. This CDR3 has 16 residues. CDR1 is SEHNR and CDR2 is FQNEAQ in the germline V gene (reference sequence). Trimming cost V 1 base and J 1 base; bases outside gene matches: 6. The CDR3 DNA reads TGTGCCAGCAGCTTAGTCCAGGGGGGCCGGAACACTGAAGCTTTCTTT. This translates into CASSLVQGGRNTEAFF.

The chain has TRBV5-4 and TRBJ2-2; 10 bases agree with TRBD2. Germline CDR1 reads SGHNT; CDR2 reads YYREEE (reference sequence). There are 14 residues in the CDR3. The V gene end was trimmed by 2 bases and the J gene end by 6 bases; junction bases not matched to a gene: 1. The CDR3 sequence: CASSFGLAAGELFF. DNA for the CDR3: TGTGCCAGCAGCTTTGGACTAGCGGCCGGGGAGCTGTTTTTT.